A single sample is the source of the 15 T cell receptor beta chains below, sequenced in a study of vaccination and CD4 T cells after COVID-19. For these TCRs, the target antigens are not known. Oncomine TCR Beta short-read sequencing was applied to DNA from cultured CD4+ T cells. TCRdb reanalysed the PCR reads using MiXCR and keeps one entry per CDR3 protein. Of about 12,000 distinct CDR3 sequences listed, more than 75% are singletons. Described treatment: roughly 10-day PBMC culture with coronavirus spike peptide pools or control peptides (ViraFEST assay). The sample was CD4+ T cells from blood, cultured in vitro. The receptors derive from a human donor who had recovered from COVID-19.

The chain is built from TRBV20-1 and TRBJ1-6; TRBD1 might be the D (5 bases). This CDR3 comprises 13 residues. V lost 2 bases and J 10 bases, leaving 12 bases between the germline ends. Germline CDR1 reads DFQATT; CDR2 reads SNEGSKA (reference sequence). The CDR3 region has the DNA TGCAGTGCTAGACCGCAGGGAAGGTCACCCCTCCACTTT. It encodes CSARPQGRSPLHF.

V is TRBV7-9 and J is TRBJ2-6; tentative D call: TRBD1 (5 bases). This CDR3 region has 16 residues. V was shortened by 2 bases and J by 5 bases, with 13 bases between the two germline ends. The germline V gene encodes CDR1 SEHNR and CDR2 FQNEAQ (reference sequence). The CDR3 nucleotides are TGTGCCAGCAGCTTAAAGCGACAGAATTGGGCCAACGTCCTGACTTTC. This sequence encodes CASSLKRQNWANVLTF.

The genes are TRBV19 and TRBJ1-5; TRBD1 agrees at 7 bases. Per germline, CDR1 LNHDA and CDR2 SQIVND (reference sequence). Losses at the gene ends were 1 base for V and 5 bases for J; bases not matched to a gene: 8. The CDR3 is 16 residues long. The CDR3 region is CASSIGDRGFYQPQHF. The CDR3 DNA reads TGTGCCAGTAGTATAGGGGACAGAGGATTTTATCAGCCCCAGCATTTT.

By sample fraction, this clonotype is large. This rearrangement joins TRBV28 to TRBJ1-1; perhaps TRBD1 as D (5 bases). The ends were cut back, 6 bases at V and 1 base at J, with 15 bases in the middle. The CDR3 is 15 amino acids. Germline CDR1 and CDR2: MDHEN and SYDVKM. The CDR3 nucleotides read TGTGCCAGCAGACCAGGCACCACAGGGAACACTGAAGCTTTCTTT. This sequence encodes CASRPGTTGNTEAFF. The full variable domain, in which reference TRBV28 and TRBJ1-1 provide the parts outside the CDR3, is DVKVTQSSRYLVKRTGEKVFLECVQDMDHENMFWYRQDPGLGLRLIYFSYDVKMKEKGDIPEGYSVSREKKERFSLILESASTNQTSMYLCASRPGTTGNTEAFFGQGTRLTVV.

The V and J genes are TRBV11-2 and TRBJ1-2; TRBD1 is a possible D gene (5 bases). CDR1 is SGHAT, CDR2 FQNNGV, per germline. The V end was cut by 1 base, the J end by 8 bases, with 11 bases between. The CDR3 has 13 residues. The CDR3 here is CASSLGVGAGYTF. CDR3 bases: TGTGCCAGCAGCTTAGGTGTAGGGGCCGGCTACACCTTC.

The chain uses TRBV7-9 and TRBJ1-2; D is perhaps TRBD1 (6 bases). The CDR3 extends over 14 amino acids. Germline values: CDR1 SEHNR, CDR2 FQNEAQ (reference sequence). The V gene lost 8 bases and the J gene lost 0 bases, with 13 bases spanning the gap. DNA of the CDR3: TGTGCCAGCGGGGGGCAGACCCCTAACTATGGCTACACCTTC. This sequence encodes CASGGQTPNYGYTF.

In DNA form, the CDR3 reads TGTGCCAGCGGGGAACAGATCCGTAATTCACCCCTCCACTTT. Protein: CASGEQIRNSPLHF. The chain joins TRBV12-3 or TRBV12-4 to TRBJ1-6; D is undetermined. This CDR3 comprises 14 residues. V lost 8 bases, J lost 6 bases, and 14 bases lay in between.

The CDR3 sequence is CASSRQEGTEAFF. Here the CDR3 DNA reads TGTGCCAGCAGCAGGCAAGAGGGCACTGAAGCTTTCTTT. The chain combines TRBV12-3 or TRBV12-4 with TRBJ1-1; D uncertain. V was cut by 6 bases and J by 4 bases, with 12 bases left in between. CDR3 length equals 13 residues.

The chain recombines TRBV6-2 or TRBV6-3 with TRBJ1-2; D unresolved. The germline V gene has CDR1 MNHEY and CDR2 SVGEGT. Trimming cost V 2 bases and J 6 bases, with 16 bases left between them. The CDR3 runs to 15 residues. CDR3 DNA: TGTGCCAGCAGTTACAGTGGCAGGTTCGTGCATGGCTACACCTTC. Translating it yields CASSYSGRFVHGYTF.

This chain connects TRBV6-2 or TRBV6-3 to TRBJ1-1, with a weak D call TRBD1 (6 bases). The CDR3 totals 13 residues. Germline CDR1 and CDR2: MNHEY and SVGEGT. V was trimmed by 6 bases and J by 3 bases, leaving 11 bases between them. CDR3 nucleotides: TGTGCCAGCAGCAAGGACAGCTACACTGAAGCTTTCTTT. It codes for CASSKDSYTEAFF.

The gene calls are TRBV6-1 and TRBJ1-5, with 7 bases identical to TRBD1. Germline CDR1 reads MNHNS; CDR2 reads SASEGT. The CDR3 extends over 15 amino acids. The trim removed 6 bases at V and 2 bases at J, leaving 7 bases unmatched. CDR3 amino acids: CASRTRQGGNQPQHF. For the CDR3, the DNA is TGTGCCAGCAGAACCCGACAGGGCGGCAATCAGCCCCAGCATTTT.

V gene TRBV4-2 combines with J gene TRBJ2-3, with 8 bases fitting TRBD2. V lost 1 base to trimming and J lost 3 bases; unmatched junction nucleotides: 3. This CDR3 contains 15 residues. Germline CDR1 and CDR2: LGHNA and YNFKEQ. The CDR3 coding sequence is TGTGCCAGCAGCCAAGTAGCGGGAAGAACAGATACGCAGTATTTT. Protein sequence: CASSQVAGRTDTQYF.

V gene TRBV10-3 combines with J gene TRBJ2-1; 7 bases match TRBD2. Germline CDR1 is ENHRY and CDR2 is SYGVKD. The V segment lost 2 bases and the J segment 15 bases; nucleotides outside the gene matches: 4. CDR3 length: 11 amino acids. The CDR3 nucleotides read TGTGCCATCAGTGAGGGCGGGAGTTTGTTCTTC. Its protein is CAISEGGSLFF.

The chain is built from TRBV7-3 and TRBJ1-1; 10 positions agree with TRBD1. This CDR3 has 16 residues. Germline V CDR1 and CDR2: SGHTA, FQGTGA. The J segment lost 4 bases and the V segment lost 1 base, leaving 6 bases of the junction unmatched. The CDR3 reads CASSLRGTGAGTEAFF. CDR3 sequence (DNA): TGTGCCAGCAGCTTAAGAGGGACAGGGGCTGGCACTGAAGCTTTCTTT.

V usage is TRBV28 and J usage is TRBJ1-1, with D possibly TRBD1 on 6 matching bases. The CDR3 contains 15 residues. Per the germline V gene, CDR1 is MDHEN and CDR2 is SYDVKM. Trimming took off 2 bases at V and 5 bases at J, with 15 bases between the two ends. DNA of the CDR3: TGTGCCAGCAGTTTAGGGGGGCGCGTCGGGACTGAAGCTTTCTTT. Encoded protein: CASSLGGRVGTEAFF.